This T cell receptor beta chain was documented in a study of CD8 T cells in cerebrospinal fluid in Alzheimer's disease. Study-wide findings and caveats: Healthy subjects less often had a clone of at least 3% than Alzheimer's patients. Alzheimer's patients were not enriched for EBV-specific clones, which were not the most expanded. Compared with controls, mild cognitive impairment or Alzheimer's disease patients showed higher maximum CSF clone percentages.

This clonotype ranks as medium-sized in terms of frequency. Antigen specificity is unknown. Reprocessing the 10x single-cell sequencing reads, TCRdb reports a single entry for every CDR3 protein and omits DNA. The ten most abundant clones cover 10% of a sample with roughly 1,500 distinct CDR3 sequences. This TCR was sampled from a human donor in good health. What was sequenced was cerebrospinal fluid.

The chain's CDR3 is CASSLKWNNEQFF. This rearrangement joins TRBV27 to TRBJ2-1. CDR3 length: 13 amino acids. The germline V gene has CDR1 MNHEY and CDR2 SMNVEV (reference sequence).